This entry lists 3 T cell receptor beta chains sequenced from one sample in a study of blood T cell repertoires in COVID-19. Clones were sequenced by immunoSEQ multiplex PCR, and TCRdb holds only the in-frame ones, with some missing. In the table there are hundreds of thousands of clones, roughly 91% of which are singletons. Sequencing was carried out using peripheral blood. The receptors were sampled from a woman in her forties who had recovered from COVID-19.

DNA for the CDR3: TGTGCCAGCAGTGAATATATACCACTAGCGGGAGGCCCCTACGAGCAGTACGTC. Amino acid sequence: CASSEYIPLAGGPYEQYV. The chain has TRBV25-1 and TRBJ2-7, with TRBD2 matching 12 bases. CDR1 and CDR2 (germline): MGHDK, SYGVNS. V was pared by 0 bases and J by 2 bases, with 8 bases of the junction left unmatched. The CDR3 sequence is 18 residues long.

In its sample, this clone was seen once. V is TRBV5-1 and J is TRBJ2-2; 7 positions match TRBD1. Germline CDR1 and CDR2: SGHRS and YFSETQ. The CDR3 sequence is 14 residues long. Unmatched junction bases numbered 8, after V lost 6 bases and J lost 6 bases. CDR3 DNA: TGCGCCAGCAACCGGGACAGCTCCGCCGGGGAGCTGTTTTTT. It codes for CASNRDSSAGELFF.

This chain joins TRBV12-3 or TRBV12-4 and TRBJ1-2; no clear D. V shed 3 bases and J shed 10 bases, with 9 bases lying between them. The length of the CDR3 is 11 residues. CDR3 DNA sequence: TGTGCCAGCAGTTTGAGGAAGTCCTACACCTTC. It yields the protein CASSLRKSYTF.